The 14 T cell receptor beta chains below were found in one sample sequenced in a study of blood T cell repertoires in COVID-19. Some clones are missing from TCRdb's copy, which holds only in-frame ones; the method was immunoSEQ multiplex PCR. This sample has roughly 99,000 clones, with more than 70% found just once. Sequencing used peripheral blood. These receptors came from a man aged 65 to 79 with acute or convalescent COVID-19.

V is TRBV5-1 and J is TRBJ1-2; possible D gene TRBD1, 6 bases. Germline-derived CDR1 and CDR2 are SGHRS and YFSETQ. Trimming removed 1 base from V and 2 bases from J, with 9 bases in between. This CDR3 region has 14 residues. CDR3 loop: CASSLTQGNYGYTF. The CDR3 bases are TGCGCCAGCAGCTTGACGCAGGGGAACTATGGCTACACCTTC.

This chain uses TRBV24-1 with TRBJ2-5, with D hard to call. The CDR3 is 13 residues long. V dropped 1 base and J dropped 4 bases, with 6 bases sitting between them. Germline lookup yields CDR1 KGHDR and CDR2 SFDVKD. The CDR3 loop is CATSDLGGETQYF. The CDR3 DNA reads TGTGCCACCAGTGATTTAGGCGGAGAGACCCAGTACTTC.

The genes are TRBV11-2 and TRBJ2-4; D is perhaps TRBD1 (5 bases). Germline CDR1 SGHAT, CDR2 FQNNGV. CDR3 length: 13 amino acids. Deletions cut 1 base from V and 7 bases from J, with 8 bases between. The CDR3 reads CASSLGGENIQYF. The DNA of the CDR3 is TGTGCCAGCAGCTTAGGGGGCGAGAACATTCAGTACTTC.

V is TRBV6-5 and J is TRBJ2-3; tentative D call: TRBD2 (7 bases). This CDR3 is 15 amino acids long. Germline CDR1 MNHEY, CDR2 SVGAGI. Trimming took 1 base from V and 3 from J, leaving 11 bases between them. The CDR3 region has the DNA TGTGCCAGCAGTTACTGGGGGGGCGGGACAGATACGCAGTATTTT. It codes for CASSYWGGGTDTQYF.

The chain joins TRBV7-2 to TRBJ1-2, with TRBD1 matching 7 bases. V gave up 0 bases and J gave up 7 bases; unmatched junction bases: 5. Germline-derived CDR1 and CDR2 are SGHTA and FQGNSA. CDR3 length: 14 amino acids. The DNA for the CDR3 is TGTGCCAGCAGCTTAGCGGTAGGGGGCGGTGGCTACACCTTC. Translated: CASSLAVGGGGYTF.

In this sample, this clone turned up a few times. In DNA form, the CDR3 reads TGCGCCAGCAGCTTGGTAGGGGGCCGGAGAGCAGATACGCAGTATTTT. Translating it yields CASSLVGGRRADTQYF. The chain couples TRBV5-1 to TRBJ2-3, with 7 bases identical to TRBD1. V was clipped by 0 bases and J by 4 bases; unmatched bases: 8. Germline V gene data show CDR1 as SGHRS and CDR2 as YFSETQ. The CDR3 loop spans 16 amino acids.

The DNA of the CDR3 is TGCGCCAGCAGCCGGGACAGCAGGAGTGAAAAACTGTTTTTT. Protein product: CASSRDSRSEKLFF. This chain joins TRBV5-1 and TRBJ1-4; 7 nucleotides align to TRBD1. This CDR3 region has 14 residues. Per the germline V gene, CDR1 is SGHRS and CDR2 is YFSETQ. The V and J ends lost 4 bases and 7 bases, in that order; junction bases with no gene match: 7.

This clone was counted once. This chain connects TRBV3-1 (or the pseudogene TRBV3-2) to TRBJ2-1; a possible D gene is TRBD2 (5 bases). V was clipped by 8 bases and J by 4 bases, with 15 bases between them. Per the germline V gene, CDR1 is LGHDT and CDR2 is YNNKEL (reference sequence). The CDR3 runs to 14 residues. This CDR3 reads CASRLGETYNEQFF. CDR3 bases: TGTGCCAGCCGCCTTGGGGAGACTTACAATGAGCAGTTCTTC.

The CDR3 loop reads CASSQDLSYEQFF. The CDR3 DNA reads TGCGCCAGCAGCCAAGATCTTAGTTATGAGCAGTTCTTC. The genes are TRBV4-3 and TRBJ2-1; D uncertain. Per the germline V gene, CDR1 is LGHNA and CDR2 is YSLEER. The V and J ends lost 0 bases and 8 bases respectively, with 8 bases between them. The CDR3 sequence is 13 residues long.

The rearrangement joins TRBV3-1 (or the pseudogene TRBV3-2) to TRBJ2-1, with a possible D match to TRBD2 (5 bases). The CDR3 sequence is 15 residues long. Per the germline V gene, CDR1 is LGHDT and CDR2 is YNNKEL (reference sequence). Trimming shortened V by 4 bases and J by 2 bases, and 12 bases separated the two germline ends. As DNA, the CDR3 is TGTGCCAGCAGCCCTACTAGAAGCACCTACAATGAGCAGTTCTTC. Its protein is CASSPTRSTYNEQFF.

This chain joins TRBV7-6 and TRBJ1-2; tentatively, D is TRBD1 (6 bases). The CDR3 totals 13 residues. The V and J ends lost 6 bases and 2 bases respectively, with 10 bases between them. The germline V gene has CDR1 SGHVS and CDR2 FNYEAQ. Here the CDR3 reads CASSKDRNYGYTF. The CDR3 nucleotides read TGTGCCAGCAGTAAAGACAGGAACTATGGCTACACCTTC. The full variable domain, in which reference TRBV7-6 and TRBJ1-2 provide the parts outside the CDR3, is GAGVSQSPRYKVTKRGQDVALRCDPISGHVSLYWYRQALGQGPEFLTYFNYEAQQDKSGLPNDRFSAERPEGSISTLTIQRTEQRDSAMYRCASSKDRNYGYTFGSGTRLTVV.

This clone was detected only once. The chain joins TRBV3-1 (or the pseudogene TRBV3-2) to TRBJ2-1; 7 positions agree with TRBD1. J lost 3 bases, V lost 1 base, and 6 bases had no gene match. The CDR3 covers 16 residues. Germline values: CDR1 LGHDT, CDR2 YNNKEL (reference sequence). CDR3 bases: TGTGCCAGCAGCCAAGGAAGGGGACAGCTCTACAATGAGCAGTTCTTC. Its translation is CASSQGRGQLYNEQFF.

The chain couples TRBV4-2 to TRBJ2-3; TRBD1 matches at 7 bases. Germline V gives CDR1 LGHNA, CDR2 YNFKEQ. CDR3 length: 16 amino acids. Germline trimming cut 0 bases from V and 7 bases from J; bases unmatched to any gene: 10. CDR3 in amino acids: CASSQDPLGGQNTQYF. The CDR3 nucleotides read TGTGCCAGCAGCCAAGATCCGTTAGGGGGCCAAAATACGCAGTATTTT.

CDR3 protein: CASSEISEGQFF. The CDR3 DNA sequence: TGTGCCAGCAGTGAAATTTCGGAGGGGCAGTTCTTC. The J gene is TRBJ2-1, the V gene TRBV6-1; weak D call: TRBD2 (6 bases). Per the germline V gene, CDR1 is MNHNS and CDR2 is SASEGT. CDR3 length: 12 amino acids. The V gene lost 2 bases and the J gene lost 12 bases, with 11 bases spanning the gap.